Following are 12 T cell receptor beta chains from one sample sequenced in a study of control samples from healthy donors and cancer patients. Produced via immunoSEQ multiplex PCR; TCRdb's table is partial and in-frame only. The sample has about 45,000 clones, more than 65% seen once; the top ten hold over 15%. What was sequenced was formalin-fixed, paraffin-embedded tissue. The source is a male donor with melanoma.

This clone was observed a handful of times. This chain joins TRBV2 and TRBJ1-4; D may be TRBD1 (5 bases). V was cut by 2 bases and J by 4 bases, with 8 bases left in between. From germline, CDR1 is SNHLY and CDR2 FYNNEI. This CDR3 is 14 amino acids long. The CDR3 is CASSETGHNEKLFF. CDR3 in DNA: TGTGCCAGCAGTGAAACGGGGCATAATGAAAAACTGTTTTTT. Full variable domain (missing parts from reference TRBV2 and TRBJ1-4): EPEVTQTPSHQVTQMGQEVILRCVPISNHLYFYWYRQILGQKVEFLVSFYNNEISEKSEIFDDQFSVERPDGSNFTLKIRSTKLEDSAMYFCASSETGHNEKLFFGSGTQLSVL.

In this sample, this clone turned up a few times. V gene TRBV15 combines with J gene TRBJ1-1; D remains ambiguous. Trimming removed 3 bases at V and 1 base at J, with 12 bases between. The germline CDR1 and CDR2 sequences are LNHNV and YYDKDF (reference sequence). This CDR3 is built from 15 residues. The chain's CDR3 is CATSSWTPGNTEAFF. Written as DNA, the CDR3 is TGTGCCACCAGCAGTTGGACTCCCGGGAACACTGAAGCTTTCTTT.

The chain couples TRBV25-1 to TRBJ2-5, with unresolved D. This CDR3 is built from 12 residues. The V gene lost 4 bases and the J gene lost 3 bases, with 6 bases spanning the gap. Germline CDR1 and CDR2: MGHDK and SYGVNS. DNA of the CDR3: TGTGCCAGCAGTGGTAGGGAAGAGACCCAGTACTTC. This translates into CASSGREETQYF.

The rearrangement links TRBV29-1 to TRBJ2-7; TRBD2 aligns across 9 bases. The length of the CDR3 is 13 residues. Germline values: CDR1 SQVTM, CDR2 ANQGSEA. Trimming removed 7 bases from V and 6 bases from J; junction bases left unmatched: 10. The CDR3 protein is CSALAGVLSEQYF. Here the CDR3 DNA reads TGCAGCGCATTAGCGGGAGTTCTATCCGAGCAGTACTTC.

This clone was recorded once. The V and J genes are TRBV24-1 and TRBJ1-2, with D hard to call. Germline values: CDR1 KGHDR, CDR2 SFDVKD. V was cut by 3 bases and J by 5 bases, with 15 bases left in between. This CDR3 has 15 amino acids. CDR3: CATSDPAGGKYGYTF. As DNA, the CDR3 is TGTGCCACCAGTGATCCGGCCGGAGGAAAGTATGGCTACACCTTC.

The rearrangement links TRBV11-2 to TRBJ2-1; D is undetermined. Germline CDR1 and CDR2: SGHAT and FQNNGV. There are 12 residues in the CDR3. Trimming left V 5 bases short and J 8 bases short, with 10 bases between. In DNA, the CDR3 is TGTGCCAGCAGCCCGGAATCCGATGAGCAGTTCTTC. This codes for CASSPESDEQFF.

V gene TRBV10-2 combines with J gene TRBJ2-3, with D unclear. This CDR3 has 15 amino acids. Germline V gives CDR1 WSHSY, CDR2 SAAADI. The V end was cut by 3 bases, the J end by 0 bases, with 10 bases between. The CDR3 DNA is TGCGCCAGCAGTGATTGGGCTCCTAGCACAGATACGCAGTATTTT. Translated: CASSDWAPSTDTQYF.

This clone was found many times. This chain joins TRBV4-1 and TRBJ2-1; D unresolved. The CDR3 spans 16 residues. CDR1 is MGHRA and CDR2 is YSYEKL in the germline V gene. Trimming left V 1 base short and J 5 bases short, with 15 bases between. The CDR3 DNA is TGCGCCAGCAGCCAAGTCAAGGGAAGAAGCGACAATGAGCAGTTCTTC. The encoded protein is CASSQVKGRSDNEQFF.

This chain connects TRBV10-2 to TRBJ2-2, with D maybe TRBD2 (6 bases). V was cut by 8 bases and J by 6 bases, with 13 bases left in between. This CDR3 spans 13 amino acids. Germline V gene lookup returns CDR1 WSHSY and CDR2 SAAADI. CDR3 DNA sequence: TGCGCCAGCCGAGGGACTCCACCCGGGGAGCTGTTTTTT. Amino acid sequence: CASRGTPPGELFF.

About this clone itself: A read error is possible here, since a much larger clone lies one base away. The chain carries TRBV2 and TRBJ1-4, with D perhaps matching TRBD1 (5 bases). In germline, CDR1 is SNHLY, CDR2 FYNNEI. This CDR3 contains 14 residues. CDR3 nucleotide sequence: TGTGTCAGCAGGGATAGGGTTGGGGCCGAAAAACTGTTTTTT. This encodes CVSRDRVGAEKLFF.

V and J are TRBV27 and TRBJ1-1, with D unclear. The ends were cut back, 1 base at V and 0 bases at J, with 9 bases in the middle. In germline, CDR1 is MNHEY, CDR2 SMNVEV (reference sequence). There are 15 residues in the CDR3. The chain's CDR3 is CASSLFGSVNTEAFF. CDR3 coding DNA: TGTGCCAGCAGTTTATTTGGGTCGGTGAACACTGAAGCTTTCTTT.

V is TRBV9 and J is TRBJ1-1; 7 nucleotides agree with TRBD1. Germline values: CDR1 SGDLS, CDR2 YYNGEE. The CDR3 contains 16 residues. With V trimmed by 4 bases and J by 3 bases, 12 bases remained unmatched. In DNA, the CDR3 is TGTGCCAGCAGCCCCTTAAGGGGGCGGGTGGACACTGAAGCTTTCTTT. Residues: CASSPLRGRVDTEAFF.